Following are 18 T cell receptor beta chains from one sample sequenced in a study of cytomegalovirus exposure and HLA in healthy donors. 13 Jbeta primers and 60 Vbeta primers were used for the PCR. Clones were sequenced by immunoSEQ multiplex PCR, and TCRdb holds only the in-frame ones, with some missing. The data contain roughly 200,000 clones, around three quarters of them singletons. Sequencing was performed on PBMCs. Receptor source: a boy younger than 18 in good health and CMV-seronegative.

In this sample, this clone turned up once. The chain recombines TRBV18 with TRBJ1-1; no definite D call. Trimming stripped 5 bases from V and 1 base from J, with 14 bases between. Germline values: CDR1 KGHSH, CDR2 LQKENI. The CDR3 has 15 residues. The CDR3 DNA is TGTGCCAGCTCAGAGCAACAGAGGGAGAACACTGAAGCTTTCTTT. This codes for CASSEQQRENTEAFF.

The chain is built from TRBV14 and TRBJ1-2, with 8 bases that match TRBD1. This CDR3 is 15 amino acids long. V was pared by 0 bases and J by 6 bases, with 6 bases of the junction left unmatched. Looked up from germline, CDR1 is SGHDN and CDR2 is FVKESK. The CDR3 bases are TGTGCCAGCAGCCAAGATCTAGGACAGGGCCATGGCTACACCTTC. Translated: CASSQDLGQGHGYTF. The full variable domain, rest sourced from reference TRBV14 and TRBJ1-2, is EAGVTQFPSHSVIEKGQTVTLRCDPISGHDNLYWYRRVMGKEIKFLLHFVKESKQDESGMPNNRFLAERTGGTYSTLKVQPAELEDSGVYFCASSQDLGQGHGYTFGSGTRLTVV.

V and J are TRBV30 and TRBJ2-3; D may be TRBD2 (7 bases). CDR3 size: 16 residues. CDR1 and CDR2 from the germline V gene are GTSNPN and SVGIG (reference sequence). In DNA form, the CDR3 reads TGTGCTTCCCCCAGCGGGACAACCTCTAGCACAGATACGCAGTATTTT. It is translated as CASPSGTTSSTDTQYF.

The J gene is TRBJ2-1, the V gene TRBV4-3, with no clear D. Germline CDR1 reads LGHNA; CDR2 reads YSLEER. The CDR3 runs 17 residues. Trimming cost V 0 bases and J 5 bases, with 17 bases left between them. The CDR3, as DNA: TGCGCCAGCAGCCAAGATGTTAGCCAGCCTTACAACAATGAGCAGTTCTTC. This encodes CASSQDVSQPYNNEQFF.

The sample holds a few counts of this clone. J is TRBJ1-5 and V is TRBV6-1; 9 nucleotides line up with TRBD1. The germline V gene has CDR1 MNHNS and CDR2 SASEGT. V shed 5 bases, J shed 5 bases, and the junction held 4 bases outside the gene matches. The CDR3 sequence is 14 residues long. DNA of the CDR3: TGTGCCAGCAGTACAAGACAGGGGGATCAGCCCCAGCATTTT. It translates to CASSTRQGDQPQHF.

V gene TRBV6-6 combines with J gene TRBJ1-2; TRBD1 aligns across 9 bases. The CDR3 has 14 amino acids. Germline V lookup: CDR1 MNHNY, CDR2 SVGAGI (reference sequence). Unmatched junction bases numbered 9, after V lost 5 bases and J lost 8 bases. For the CDR3, the DNA is TGTGCCAGCAGTCGATGGACAGGGGACGACGGCTACACCTTC. Translated, it gives CASSRWTGDDGYTF.

The CDR3 is CASSLVEEKETQYF. CDR3 nucleotide sequence: TGTGCCAGCAGCTTAGTGGAGGAGAAAGAGACCCAGTACTTC. The chain joins TRBV7-9 to TRBJ2-5; D is perhaps TRBD2 (5 bases). V was trimmed by 1 base and J by 3 bases, leaving 9 bases between them. Germline V lookup: CDR1 SEHNR, CDR2 FQNEAQ (reference sequence). The CDR3 totals 14 residues.

This chain joins TRBV5-4 and TRBJ2-1; TRBD2 agrees at 7 bases. Germline CDR1 SGHNT, CDR2 YYREEE (reference sequence). The CDR3 runs 16 residues. V lost 4 bases and J lost 5; bases outside the gene matches: 12. DNA for the CDR3: TGTGCCAGCAGCGTAACGACGACTAGCCCGAACAATGAGCAGTTCTTC. It codes for CASSVTTTSPNNEQFF.

The CDR3 here is CASSYSRLDTQYF. Written as DNA, the CDR3 is TGTGCCAGCAGTTACTCGAGGTTAGATACGCAGTATTTT. The rearrangement uses TRBV6-5 and TRBJ2-3; D is uncertain. The V and J ends lost 0 bases and 5 bases respectively, with 6 bases between them. Germline loops: CDR1 MNHEY, CDR2 SVGAGI. The CDR3 sequence is 13 residues long.

This chain connects TRBV4-3 to TRBJ2-1; D is unclear. The CDR3 runs 15 residues. CDR1 is LGHNA, CDR2 YSLEER, per germline. V lost 0 bases, J lost 5 bases, and 11 bases lay in between. The CDR3 reads CASSQDIGPHNEQFF. The CDR3 DNA sequence: TGCGCCAGCAGCCAAGATATTGGGCCCCACAATGAGCAGTTCTTC.

V usage is TRBV14 and J usage is TRBJ1-1; TRBD1 agrees at 9 bases. The CDR3 totals 18 residues. V lost 0 bases, J lost 4 bases, and 12 bases stayed unmatched. Germline V gene sequence: CDR1 SGHDN, CDR2 FVKESK. For the CDR3, the DNA is TGTGCCAGCAGCCAAGAGGGCTTAGGTAACAGGGGGCTCACTGAAGCTTTCTTT. Residues: CASSQEGLGNRGLTEAFF.

The chain combines TRBV15 with TRBJ2-3; D is undetermined. The CDR3 contains 13 residues. Germline lookup yields CDR1 LNHNV and CDR2 YYDKDF (reference sequence). V lost 3 bases, J lost 4 bases, and 8 bases lay in between. In DNA form, the CDR3 reads TGTGCCACCAGCAGTTTCGGGTCAGATACGCAGTATTTT. Translated: CATSSFGSDTQYF. The complete variable domain, with remaining parts taken from reference TRBV15 and TRBJ2-3, reads DAMVIQNPRYQVTQFGKPVTLSCSQTLNHNVMYWYQQKSSQAPKLLFHYYDKDFNNEADTPDNFQSRRPNTSFCFLDIRSPGLGDTAMYLCATSSFGSDTQYFGPGTRLTVL.

There are a few counts of this clone. This chain links TRBV19 with TRBJ1-2, with 8 bases fitting TRBD1. Trimming cost V 5 bases and J 8 bases; bases outside gene matches: 7. CDR1 LNHDA and CDR2 SQIVND come from the germline V gene (reference sequence). The CDR3 runs to 13 residues. The CDR3 sequence is CASSPWTGNGYTF. The CDR3 nucleotides are TGTGCCAGTAGTCCCTGGACAGGGAACGGCTACACCTTC. The complete variable domain, with remaining parts taken from reference TRBV19 and TRBJ1-2, reads DGGITQSPKYLFRKEGQNVTLSCEQNLNHDAMYWYRQDPGQGLRLIYYSQIVNDFQKGDIAEGYSVSREKKESFPLTVTSAQKNPTAFYLCASSPWTGNGYTFGSGTRLTVV.

In DNA form, the CDR3 reads TGTGCCTGGAGTCCGACAGGGAGCTCCTACAATGAGCAGTTCTTC. Translating it yields CAWSPTGSSYNEQFF. The gene calls are TRBV30 and TRBJ2-1, with 7 positions matching TRBD1. Germline trimming cut 2 bases from V and 0 bases from J; bases unmatched to any gene: 4. Germline values: CDR1 GTSNPN, CDR2 SVGIG (reference sequence). This CDR3 contains 15 residues.

The CDR3 DNA sequence: TGTGCCAGCACCCGGTTAGGGACTAGCACAGATACGCAGTATTTT. This sequence encodes CASTRLGTSTDTQYF. The rearrangement joins TRBV2 to TRBJ2-3; possible D gene TRBD2, 6 bases. V was clipped by 7 bases and J by 0 bases, with 14 bases between them. Per germline, CDR1 SNHLY and CDR2 FYNNEI. This CDR3 has 15 residues.

V usage is TRBV19 and J usage is TRBJ1-1, with D maybe TRBD1 (5 bases). Germline V CDR1 and CDR2: LNHDA, SQIVND (reference sequence). The CDR3 has 13 amino acids. V was cut by 11 bases and J by 4 bases, with 17 bases left in between. As DNA, the CDR3 is TGTGCCGCATCAGGGTGGATGGGCACTGAAGCTTTCTTT. As protein: CAASGWMGTEAFF. The full variable domain, rest sourced from reference TRBV19 and TRBJ1-1, is DGGITQSPKYLFRKEGQNVTLSCEQNLNHDAMYWYRQDPGQGLRLIYYSQIVNDFQKGDIAEGYSVSREKKESFPLTVTSAQKNPTAFYLCAASGWMGTEAFFGQGTRLTVV.

The rearrangement joins TRBV7-9 to TRBJ2-1; 7 bases are shared with TRBD2. Trimming took 5 bases from V and 4 from J; bases not matched to a gene: 11. CDR1 and CDR2 from the germline V gene are SEHNR and FQNEAQ (reference sequence). The CDR3 totals 16 residues. CDR3 amino acids: CASSRRASGFYNEQFF. In DNA form, the CDR3 reads TGTGCCAGCAGCCGGCGGGCTAGCGGCTTTTACAATGAGCAGTTCTTC. Based on the CDR3 plus reference TRBV7-9 and TRBJ2-1, the full variable domain is DTGVSQNPRHKITKRGQNVTFRCDPISEHNRLYWYRQTLGQGPEFLTYFQNEAQLEKSRLLSDRFSAERPKGSFSTLEIQRTEQGDSAMYLCASSRRASGFYNEQFFGPGTRLTVL.

The count of this clone is one. J is TRBJ1-2 and V is TRBV2; TRBD1 aligns across 7 bases. CDR1 and CDR2 (germline): SNHLY, FYNNEI. V trimming: 8 bases; J trimming: 8 bases; junction bases outside the gene matches: 8. This CDR3 spans 12 amino acids. This CDR3 reads CASARDSQGYTF. CDR3 DNA: TGTGCCAGCGCAAGGGACAGTCAAGGCTACACCTTC.